Listed below are T cell receptor beta chains from one sample, sequenced in a study of T cell clonotyping in hematopoietic cell transplantation. The assay was immunoSEQ multiplex PCR, and TCRdb's table has in-frame clones only and misses some. The sample has just under 9,500 clones; about 79% are singletons. This sample comprised PBMCs, obtained 180 days after allogeneic stem cell transplant. These receptors all come from a male patient aged 40-55 years who had an allogeneic stem cell transplant from a related donor, so the T cells may come from the graft donor. Some clones in this sample may be carry-over from other donors' samples. Each CDR3 is given with its conserved first and last residue. A D gene is named only where the DNA matches it firmly. Size tells how often a clone was seen (once, few, many) or the class of an expanded clone, and some rows leave it out.

>TRBJ2-3|15|few|TRBV2|TRBD2
TGTGCCAGCAGTGATTCTAGCGGGGGGGCCAGTACGCAGTATTTT
CASSDSSGGASTQYF
>TRBJ1-1|12|.|TRBV11-1|.
TGTGCCAGCAGCTTAGCAGCTGGTGAAGCTTTCTTT
CASSLAAGEAFF
>TRBJ1-1|14|.|TRBV16|.
TGTGCCAGCAGCCAATCTAGAGTAAACACTGAAGCTTTCTTT
CASSQSRVNTEAFF
>TRBJ2-1|15|.|TRBV9|TRBD2
TGTGCCAGCAGCGTAGGGTCGGGGGGGCACAATGAGCAGTTCTTC
CASSVGSGGHNEQFF
>TRBJ1-3|17|.|TRBV5-4|.
TGTGCCAGCAGCTTGCCTGGAGGGGCAGGGAAGGGAAACACCATATATTTT
CASSLPGGAGKGNTIYF
>TRBJ2-7|14|.|TRBV5-1|.
TGCGCCAGCAGCTTGGCCTGGGGTGTGGTCGAGCAGTACTTC
CASSLAWGVVEQYF
>TRBJ2-1|18|.|TRBV7-3|.
TGTGCCAGCAGCTTAATCTCCGGGGCCTATCCATCCTACAATGAGCAGTTCTTC
CASSLISGAYPSYNEQFF
>TRBJ2-3|17|.|TRBV7-6|.
TGTGCCAGCAGCACGAATCCGGGACTCCCTAGCACAGATACGCAGTATTTT
CASSTNPGLPSTDTQYF
>TRBJ1-2|15|.|TRBV4-3|.
TGCGCCAGCAGCCAAGATGGCGGGGATCCTTATGGCTACACCTTC
CASSQDGGDPYGYTF
>TRBJ2-7|12|.|TRBV28|TRBD1
TGTGCCGCAGACAGGGGGCACAACGAGCAGTACTTC
CAADRGHNEQYF
>TRBJ1-2|13|.|TRBV28|TRBD1
TGTGCCAGTTCCCGGGACAGACCATATGGCTACACCTTC
CASSRDRPYGYTF
>TRBJ1-5|13|.|TRBV19|.
TGTGCCAGTAGCTATGACAAGAATCAGCCCCAGCATTTT
CASSYDKNQPQHF
>TRBJ2-5|14|.|TRBV6-5|TRBD1
TGTGCCAGCAGTTACTCCAACAGGGGGGAGACCCAGTACTTC
CASSYSNRGETQYF
>TRBJ1-2|16|.|TRBV30|.
TGTGCCTGGAGTGTGCCTTACACTACGGTGGACTATGGCTACACCTTC
CAWSVPYTTVDYGYTF
>TRBJ2-7|17|.|TRBV7-8|.
TGTGCCAGCAGCCGGGGGGTAGACGGGGGCAGACGATACGAGCAGTACTTC
CASSRGVDGGRRYEQYF
>TRBJ1-6|13|.|TRBV30|.
TGTGCCTGGAGTGTTTCGGTGAATTCACCCCTCCACTTT
CAWSVSVNSPLHF
>TRBJ2-7|18|few|TRBV4-1|.
TGCGCCAGCAGCCAAGTGGCCCGCCCGGGACCGGAATCCTACGAGCAGTACTTC
CASSQVARPGPESYEQYF
>TRBJ1-5|19|.|TRBV5-1|TRBD1
TGCGCCAGCAGCTTGGACCCCCGGGACAGGGGGCGTGCGCGACAGCCCCAGCATTTT
CASSLDPRDRGRARQPQHF
>TRBJ1-2|15|.|TRBV27|TRBD1
TGTGCCAGCAGTCGTCCCGGGACAGGGGGGGATGGCTACACCTTC
CASSRPGTGGDGYTF
>TRBJ2-7|12|few|TRBV2|.
TGTGCCAGCATCCATGAGGTGGGGTTGTGGTACTTC
CASIHEVGLWYF
>TRBJ1-2|16|.|TRBV19|.
TGTGCCAGTAGTATCTTCTTACAGGGAGTGAACTATGGCTACACCTTC
CASSIFLQGVNYGYTF
>TRBJ1-5|12|.|TRBV7-2|.
TGTGCCAGCAGCTTAGAGCCCCAGCCCCAGCATTTT
CASSLEPQPQHF